These 14 T cell receptor beta chains were sequenced from one sample in a study of cytomegalovirus exposure and HLA in healthy donors. Primers for the PCR totalled 60 Vbeta and 13 Jbeta. Sequencing used immunoSEQ multiplex PCR; TCRdb keeps in-frame clones, though not all of them. This sample lists roughly 35,000 clones; its ten largest clones have approximately 2%. The material sequenced was PBMCs. These receptors were taken from a woman in her thirties or forties in good health and CMV-seropositive.

This chain joins TRBV15 and TRBJ2-2, with D tentatively TRBD2 (6 bases). The CDR3 spans 16 residues. The V end lost 1 base, the J end lost 0 bases, and 9 bases lay between the germline ends. Germline V gene data show CDR1 as LNHNV and CDR2 as YYDKDF (reference sequence). CDR3 sequence (DNA): TGTGCCACCAGCAGAGTTGCGGGGACGAACACCGGGGAGCTGTTTTTT. Translated, it gives CATSRVAGTNTGELFF.

The chain has TRBV27 and TRBJ1-2, with D possibly being TRBD1 (5 bases). The CDR3 extends over 16 amino acids. Germline V lookup: CDR1 MNHEY, CDR2 SMNVEV (reference sequence). V lost 3 bases to trimming and J lost 4 bases, with 18 bases between them. CDR3 region: CASSFGRGSQIYGYTF. CDR3 nucleotides: TGTGCCAGCAGTTTTGGGCGGGGCAGTCAAATCTATGGCTACACCTTC.

The chain is built from TRBV5-6 and TRBJ2-5, with D possibly being TRBD2 (5 bases). The CDR3 covers 15 residues. V gave up 4 bases and J gave up 5 bases, with 18 bases separating them. In germline, CDR1 is SGHDT, CDR2 YYEEEE. The CDR3 bases are TGTGCCAGCAGCCCAGACGTTCGGGGAGCTGAGACCCAGTACTTC. This translates into CASSPDVRGAETQYF.

The V and J genes are TRBV27 and TRBJ2-7; no reliable D call. Trimming pared 4 bases from V and 0 bases from J, leaving 13 bases between. The CDR3 is made up of 15 amino acids. Looked up from germline, CDR1 is MNHEY and CDR2 is SMNVEV (reference sequence). The CDR3 coding sequence is TGTGCCAGCAGTTCTTACTCGCGGTCCTCCTACGAGCAGTACTTC. This encodes CASSSYSRSSYEQYF.

The CDR3 reads CASSTNPTGPNEKLFF. The CDR3 DNA reads as TGTGCCAGCAGCACCAACCCCACAGGACCTAATGAAAAACTGTTTTTT. This chain uses TRBV21-1 with TRBJ1-4; the tabulated D call, TRBD1, remains unverified against the DNA. TRBV21-1 is a known pseudogene. The CDR3 runs to 16 residues.

The gene calls are TRBV9 and TRBJ1-1, with D tentatively TRBD1 (5 bases). This CDR3 has 15 amino acids. The germline V gene has CDR1 SGDLS and CDR2 YYNGEE. V was clipped by 4 bases and J by 1 base, with 14 bases between them. CDR3 coding DNA: TGTGCCAGCAGCCCGCGTTGGGGGGAGAACACTGAAGCTTTCTTT. Protein sequence: CASSPRWGENTEAFF.

V usage is TRBV5-4 and J usage is TRBJ2-1; 10 positions agree with TRBD1. The CDR3 sequence is 16 residues long. Germline lookup yields CDR1 SGHNT and CDR2 YYREEE (reference sequence). Germline trimming cut 1 base from V and 4 bases from J; bases unmatched to any gene: 5. CDR3 nucleotides: TGTGCCAGCAGCTTGAGCCCGGGACAGGGGTACAATGAGCAGTTCTTC. The encoded protein is CASSLSPGQGYNEQFF.

The V and J genes are TRBV6-5 and TRBJ1-1; TRBD1 agrees at 8 bases. The CDR3 consists of 15 residues. The germline gives CDR1 MNHEY, CDR2 SVGAGI. V shed 2 bases and J 5 bases; nucleotides not matched to a gene: 7. CDR3 region: CASSYQGATRTEAFF. CDR3 coding DNA: TGTGCCAGCAGTTACCAGGGGGCAACGAGGACTGAAGCTTTCTTT.

The chain couples TRBV7-2 to TRBJ2-5, with D unresolved. The CDR3 is 17 amino acids. Germline lookup yields CDR1 SGHTA and CDR2 FQGNSA. V was trimmed by 5 bases and J by 5 bases, leaving 24 bases between them. The CDR3 region is CASSPRSPRGRSETQYF. The CDR3 nucleotides are TGTGCCAGCAGCCCCCGGTCGCCTAGAGGCCGGTCGGAGACCCAGTACTTC.

This chain joins TRBV19 and TRBJ2-1; possible D gene TRBD1, 6 bases. V gave up 4 bases and J gave up 4 bases, with 8 bases separating them. The CDR3 loop spans 13 amino acids. Germline CDR1 and CDR2: LNHDA and SQIVND (reference sequence). This chain's CDR3 is CASSRGQYNEQFF. Written as DNA, the CDR3 is TGTGCCAGTAGTAGAGGACAGTACAATGAGCAGTTCTTC.

The chain is built from TRBV4-1 and TRBJ2-1; 13 positions agree with TRBD2. The germline V gene encodes CDR1 MGHRA and CDR2 YSYEKL. With 3 bases clipped from V and 5 bases from J, the junction kept 1 base outside the gene matches. The CDR3 totals 15 residues. Here the CDR3 DNA reads TGCGCCAGCAGCCAGACTAGCGGGGGGCACAATGAGCAGTTCTTC. Residues: CASSQTSGGHNEQFF.

J is TRBJ2-2 and V is TRBV7-9, with 7 bases fitting TRBD1. V dropped 6 bases and J dropped 5; count of bases not matched to a gene: 18. Germline V gene sequence: CDR1 SEHNR, CDR2 FQNEAQ (reference sequence). This CDR3 has 18 residues. In DNA, the CDR3 is TGTGCCAGCAGACCCGACCTAGACTCGGGACAGAGAACCGGGGAGCTGTTTTTT. Translating gives CASRPDLDSGQRTGELFF.

This chain joins TRBV2 and TRBJ1-4; the match to TRBD1 covers 7 bases. The trim removed 8 bases at V and 5 bases at J, leaving 8 bases unmatched. The CDR3 sequence is 14 residues long. CDR1 is SNHLY and CDR2 is FYNNEI in the germline V gene. DNA for the CDR3: TGTGCCAGCTCGAGACAGGGCCCAAATGAAAAACTGTTTTTT. Amino acids: CASSRQGPNEKLFF. The full variable domain, in which reference TRBV2 and TRBJ1-4 provide the parts outside the CDR3, is EPEVTQTPSHQVTQMGQEVILRCVPISNHLYFYWYRQILGQKVEFLVSFYNNEISEKSEIFDDQFSVERPDGSNFTLKIRSTKLEDSAMYFCASSRQGPNEKLFFGSGTQLSVL.

The genes are TRBV28 and TRBJ1-2; perhaps TRBD1 as D (6 bases). CDR1 and CDR2 from the germline V gene are MDHEN and SYDVKM. Trimming left V 8 bases short and J 4 bases short, with 11 bases between. This CDR3 has 12 amino acids. This chain's CDR3 is CASEGEVYGYTF. CDR3 nucleotide sequence: TGTGCCAGCGAGGGGGAAGTCTATGGCTACACCTTC.